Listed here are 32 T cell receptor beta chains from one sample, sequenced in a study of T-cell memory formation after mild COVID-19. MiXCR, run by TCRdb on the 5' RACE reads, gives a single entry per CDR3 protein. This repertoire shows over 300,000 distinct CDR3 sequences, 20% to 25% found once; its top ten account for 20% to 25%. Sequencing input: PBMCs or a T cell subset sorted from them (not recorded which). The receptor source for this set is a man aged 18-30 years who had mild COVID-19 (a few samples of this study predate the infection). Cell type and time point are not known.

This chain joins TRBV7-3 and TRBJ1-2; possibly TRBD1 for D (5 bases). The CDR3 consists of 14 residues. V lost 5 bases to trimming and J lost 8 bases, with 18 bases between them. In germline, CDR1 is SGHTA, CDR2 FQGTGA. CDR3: CASSGGDRARGYTF. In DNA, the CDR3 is TGTGCCAGCAGCGGAGGGGACCGCGCGCGCGGCTACACCTTC.

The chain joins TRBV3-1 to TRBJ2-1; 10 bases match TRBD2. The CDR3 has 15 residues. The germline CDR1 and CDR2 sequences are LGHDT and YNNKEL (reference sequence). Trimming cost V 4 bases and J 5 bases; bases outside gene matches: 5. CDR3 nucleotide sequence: TGTGCCAGCAGCCTAACTAGCGGGGTGAACAATGAGCAGTTCTTC. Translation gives CASSLTSGVNNEQFF.

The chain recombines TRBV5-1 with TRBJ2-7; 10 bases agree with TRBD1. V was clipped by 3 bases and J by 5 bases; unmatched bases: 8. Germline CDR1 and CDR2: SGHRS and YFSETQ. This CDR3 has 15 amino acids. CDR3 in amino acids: CASSSPGQGGDEQYF. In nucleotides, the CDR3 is TGCGCCAGCAGCTCCCCTGGACAGGGGGGGGACGAGCAGTACTTC.

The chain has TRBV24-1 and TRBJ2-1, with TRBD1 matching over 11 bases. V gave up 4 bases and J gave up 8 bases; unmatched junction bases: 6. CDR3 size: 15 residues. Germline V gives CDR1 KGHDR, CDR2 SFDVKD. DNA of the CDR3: TGTGCCACCAGTGAGTCCGGGACAGGGGGTTATGAGCAGTTCTTC. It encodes CATSESGTGGYEQFF.

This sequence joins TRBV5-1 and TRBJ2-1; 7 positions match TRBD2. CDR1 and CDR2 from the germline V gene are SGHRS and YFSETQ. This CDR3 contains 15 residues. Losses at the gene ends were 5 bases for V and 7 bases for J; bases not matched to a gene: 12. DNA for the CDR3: TGCGCCAGCAGTCAGGCGGGGGAGCCCTTAAATGAGCAGTTCTTC. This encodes CASSQAGEPLNEQFF.

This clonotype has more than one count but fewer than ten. Here the CDR3 DNA reads TGTGCCAGCACCCCCCGGCTGGGGGACACCGGGGAGCTGTTTTTT. This encodes CASTPRLGDTGELFF. The V call is TRBV7-2, the J call TRBJ2-2; D may match TRBD1 or TRBD2 (5 bases each). The CDR3 extends over 15 amino acids. Germline V gene sequence: CDR1 SGHTA, CDR2 FQGNSA. Deletions cut 7 bases from V and 3 bases from J, with 15 bases between.

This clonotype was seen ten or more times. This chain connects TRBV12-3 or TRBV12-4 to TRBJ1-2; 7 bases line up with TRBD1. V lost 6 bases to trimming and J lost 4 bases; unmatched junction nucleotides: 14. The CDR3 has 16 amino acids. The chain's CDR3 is CASRDSGIGGSYGYTF. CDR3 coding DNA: TGTGCCAGCAGGGATTCGGGGATAGGGGGCTCCTATGGCTACACCTTC.

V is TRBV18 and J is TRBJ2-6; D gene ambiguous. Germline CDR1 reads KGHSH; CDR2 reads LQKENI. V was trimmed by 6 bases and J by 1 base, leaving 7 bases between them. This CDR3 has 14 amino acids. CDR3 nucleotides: TGTGCCAGCTCGGAAGTATCTGGGGCCAACGTCCTGACTTTC. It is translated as CASSEVSGANVLTF.

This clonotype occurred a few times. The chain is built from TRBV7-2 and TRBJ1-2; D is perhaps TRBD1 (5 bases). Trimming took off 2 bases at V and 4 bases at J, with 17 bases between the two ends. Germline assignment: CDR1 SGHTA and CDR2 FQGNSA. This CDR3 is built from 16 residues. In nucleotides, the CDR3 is TGTGCCAGCAGCTTATTTGAGCCCCTCGACAGCTATGGCTACACCTTC. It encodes CASSLFEPLDSYGYTF. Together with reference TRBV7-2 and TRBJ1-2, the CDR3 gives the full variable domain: GAGVSQSPSNKVTEKGKDVELRCDPISGHTALYWYRQSLGQGLEFLIYFQGNSAPDKSGLPSDRFSAERTGGSVSTLTIQRTQQEDSAVYLCASSLFEPLDSYGYTFGSGTRLTVV.

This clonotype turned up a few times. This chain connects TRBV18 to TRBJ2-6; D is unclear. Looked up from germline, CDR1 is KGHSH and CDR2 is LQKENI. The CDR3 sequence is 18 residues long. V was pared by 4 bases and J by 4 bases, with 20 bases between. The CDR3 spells CASSLLPTGLRGANVLTF. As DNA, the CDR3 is TGTGCCAGCTCACTACTGCCGACCGGGCTAAGGGGGGCCAACGTCCTGACTTTC.

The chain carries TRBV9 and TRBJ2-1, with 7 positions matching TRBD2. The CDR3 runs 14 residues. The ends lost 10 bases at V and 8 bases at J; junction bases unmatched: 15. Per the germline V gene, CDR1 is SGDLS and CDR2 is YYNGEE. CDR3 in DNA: TGTGCCGGATCCTCGGGGCTAGCGGCTGATGAGCAGTTCTTC. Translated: CAGSSGLAADEQFF.

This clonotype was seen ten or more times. CDR3 sequence: CATSPEQYHEQFF. CDR3 in DNA: TGTGCCACCAGCCCCGAACAATATCATGAGCAGTTCTTC. The chain recombines TRBV15 with TRBJ2-1; no clear D. Germline lookup yields CDR1 LNHNV and CDR2 YYDKDF (reference sequence). Trimming stripped 5 bases from V and 8 bases from J, with 13 bases between. The CDR3 has 13 amino acids.

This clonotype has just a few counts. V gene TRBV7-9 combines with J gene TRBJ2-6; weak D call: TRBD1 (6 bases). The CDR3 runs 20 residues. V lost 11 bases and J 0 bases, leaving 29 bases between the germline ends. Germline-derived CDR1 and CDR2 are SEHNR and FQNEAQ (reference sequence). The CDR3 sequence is CAAPKLLRAGDGSGANVLTF. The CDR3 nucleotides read TGTGCCGCACCGAAGTTACTTAGGGCAGGGGACGGCTCTGGGGCCAACGTCCTGACTTTC.

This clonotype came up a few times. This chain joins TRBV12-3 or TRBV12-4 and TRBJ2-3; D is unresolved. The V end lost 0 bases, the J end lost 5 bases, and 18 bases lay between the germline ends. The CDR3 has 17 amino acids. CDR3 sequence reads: CASSLALDIFTEDTQYF. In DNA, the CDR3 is TGTGCCAGCAGTTTAGCGCTAGACATTTTCACTGAAGATACGCAGTATTTT.

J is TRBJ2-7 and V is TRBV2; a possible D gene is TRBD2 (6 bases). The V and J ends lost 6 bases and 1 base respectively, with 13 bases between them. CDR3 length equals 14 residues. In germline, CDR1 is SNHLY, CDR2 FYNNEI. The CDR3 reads CASREGLQSYEQYF. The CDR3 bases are TGTGCCAGCAGGGAGGGACTGCAATCCTACGAGCAGTACTTC. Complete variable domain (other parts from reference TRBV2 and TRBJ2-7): EPEVTQTPSHQVTQMGQEVILRCVPISNHLYFYWYRQILGQKVEFLVSFYNNEISEKSEIFDDQFSVERPDGSNFTLKIRSTKLEDSAMYFCASREGLQSYEQYFGPGTRLTVT.

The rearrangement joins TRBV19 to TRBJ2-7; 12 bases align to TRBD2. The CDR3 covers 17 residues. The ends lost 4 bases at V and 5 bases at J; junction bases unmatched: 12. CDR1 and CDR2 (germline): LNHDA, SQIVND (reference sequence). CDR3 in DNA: TGTGCCAGTAGTACCCTCGGCACTAGCGGGGGGCCCAACGAGCAGTACTTC. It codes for CASSTLGTSGGPNEQYF.

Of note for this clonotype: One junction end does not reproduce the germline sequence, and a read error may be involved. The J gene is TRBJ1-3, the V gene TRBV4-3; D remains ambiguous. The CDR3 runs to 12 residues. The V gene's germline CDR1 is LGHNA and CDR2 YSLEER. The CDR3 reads CASSQDNSAMHF. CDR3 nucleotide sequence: TGCGCCAGCAGCCAAGACAATTCGGCCATGCATTTT.

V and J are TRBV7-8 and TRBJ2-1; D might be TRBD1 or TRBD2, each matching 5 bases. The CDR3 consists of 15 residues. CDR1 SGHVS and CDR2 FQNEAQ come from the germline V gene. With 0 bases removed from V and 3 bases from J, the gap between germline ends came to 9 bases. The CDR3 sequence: CASSLAGDLYNEQFF. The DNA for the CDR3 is TGTGCCAGCAGCTTAGCGGGGGACCTCTACAATGAGCAGTTCTTC.

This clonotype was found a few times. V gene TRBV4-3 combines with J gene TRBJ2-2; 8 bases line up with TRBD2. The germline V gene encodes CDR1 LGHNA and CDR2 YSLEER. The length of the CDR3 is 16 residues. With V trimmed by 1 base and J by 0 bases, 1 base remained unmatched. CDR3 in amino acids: CASSQGGGTNTGELFF. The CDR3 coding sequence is TGCGCCAGCAGCCAAGGCGGGGGGACGAACACCGGGGAGCTGTTTTTT.

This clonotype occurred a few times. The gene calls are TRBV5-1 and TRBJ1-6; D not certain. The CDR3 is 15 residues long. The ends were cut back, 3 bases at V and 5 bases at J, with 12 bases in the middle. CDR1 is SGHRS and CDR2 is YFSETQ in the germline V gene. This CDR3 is CASSSSHQHNSPLHF. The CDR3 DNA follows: TGCGCCAGCAGCTCCTCCCACCAACATAATTCACCCCTCCACTTT.

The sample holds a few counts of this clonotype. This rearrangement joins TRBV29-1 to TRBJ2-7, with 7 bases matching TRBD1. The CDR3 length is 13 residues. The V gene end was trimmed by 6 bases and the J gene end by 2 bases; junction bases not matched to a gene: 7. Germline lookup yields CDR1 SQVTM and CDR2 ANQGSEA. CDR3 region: CSVVPGQTYEQYF. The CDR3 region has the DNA TGCAGCGTAGTACCGGGACAGACCTACGAGCAGTACTTC.

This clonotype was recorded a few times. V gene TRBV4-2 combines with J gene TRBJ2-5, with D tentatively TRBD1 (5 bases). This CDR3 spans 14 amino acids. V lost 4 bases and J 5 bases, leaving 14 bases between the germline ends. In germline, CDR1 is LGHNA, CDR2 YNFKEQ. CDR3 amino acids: CASSPTAGWETQYF. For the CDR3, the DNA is TGTGCCAGCAGCCCCACGGCAGGGTGGGAGACCCAGTACTTC.

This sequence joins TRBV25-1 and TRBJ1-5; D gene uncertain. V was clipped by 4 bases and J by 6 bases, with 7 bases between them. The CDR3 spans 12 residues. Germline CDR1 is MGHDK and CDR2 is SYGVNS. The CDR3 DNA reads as TGTGCCAGCAGTGGGTACGGTCAGCCCCAGCATTTT. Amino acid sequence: CASSGYGQPQHF.

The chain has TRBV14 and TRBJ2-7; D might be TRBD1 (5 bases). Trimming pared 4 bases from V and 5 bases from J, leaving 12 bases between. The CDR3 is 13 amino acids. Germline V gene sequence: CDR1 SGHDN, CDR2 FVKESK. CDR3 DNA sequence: TGTGCCAGCAGCCTATCCTACAGGAACGAGCAGTACTTC. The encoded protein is CASSLSYRNEQYF. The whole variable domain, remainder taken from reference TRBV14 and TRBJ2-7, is EAGVTQFPSHSVIEKGQTVTLRCDPISGHDNLYWYRRVMGKEIKFLLHFVKESKQDESGMPNNRFLAERTGGTYSTLKVQPAELEDSGVYFCASSLSYRNEQYFGPGTRLTVT.

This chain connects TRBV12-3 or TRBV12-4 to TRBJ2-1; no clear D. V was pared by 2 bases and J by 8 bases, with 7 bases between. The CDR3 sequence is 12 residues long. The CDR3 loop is CASSLFEHEQFF. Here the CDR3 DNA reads TGTGCCAGCAGTTTATTTGAGCATGAGCAGTTCTTC.

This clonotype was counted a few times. The chain's CDR3 is CASSGGGGARKNIQYF. CDR3 in DNA: TGTGCCAGCAGTGGTGGCGGGGGGGCCCGGAAAAACATTCAGTACTTC. This rearrangement joins TRBV6-1 to TRBJ2-4, with 9 bases that match TRBD2. Germline V gene lookup returns CDR1 MNHNS and CDR2 SASEGT. This CDR3 comprises 16 residues. V shed 4 bases, J shed 4 bases, and the junction held 8 bases outside the gene matches.

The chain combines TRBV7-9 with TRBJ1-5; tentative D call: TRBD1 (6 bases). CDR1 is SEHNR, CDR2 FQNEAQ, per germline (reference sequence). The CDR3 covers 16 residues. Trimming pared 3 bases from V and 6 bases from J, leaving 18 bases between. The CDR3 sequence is CASSFGTSRGVQPQHF. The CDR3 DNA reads TGTGCCAGCAGCTTCGGGACATCGAGAGGGGTTCAGCCCCAGCATTTT.

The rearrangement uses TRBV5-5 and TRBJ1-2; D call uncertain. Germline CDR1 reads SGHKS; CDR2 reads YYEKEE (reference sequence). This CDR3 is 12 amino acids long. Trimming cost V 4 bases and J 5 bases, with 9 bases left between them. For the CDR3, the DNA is TGTGCCAGCAGCCCTTCGTATTATGGCTACACCTTC. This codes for CASSPSYYGYTF.

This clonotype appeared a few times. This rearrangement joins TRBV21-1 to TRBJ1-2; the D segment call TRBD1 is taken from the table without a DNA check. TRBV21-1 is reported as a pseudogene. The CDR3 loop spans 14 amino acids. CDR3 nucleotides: TGTGCCAGCAGCCCCACAGGGGGCGTCTATGGCTACACCTTC. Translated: CASSPTGGVYGYTF.

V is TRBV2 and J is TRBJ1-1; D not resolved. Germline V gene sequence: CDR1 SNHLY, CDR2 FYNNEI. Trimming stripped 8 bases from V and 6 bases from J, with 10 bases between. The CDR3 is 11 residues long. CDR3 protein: CASPLMSEAFF. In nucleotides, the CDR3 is TGTGCCAGCCCGCTAATGTCTGAAGCTTTCTTT.

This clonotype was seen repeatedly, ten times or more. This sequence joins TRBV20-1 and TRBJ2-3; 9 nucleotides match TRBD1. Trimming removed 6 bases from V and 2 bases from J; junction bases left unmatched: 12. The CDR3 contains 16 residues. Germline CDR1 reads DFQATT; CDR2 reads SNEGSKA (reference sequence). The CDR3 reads CSARKQGAGPTDTQYF. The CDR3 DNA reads TGCAGTGCGAGGAAACAGGGGGCAGGGCCCACAGATACGCAGTATTTT.

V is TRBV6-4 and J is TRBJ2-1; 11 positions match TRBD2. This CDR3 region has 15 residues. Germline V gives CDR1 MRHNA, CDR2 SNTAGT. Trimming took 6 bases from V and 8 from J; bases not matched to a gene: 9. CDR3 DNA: TGTGCCAGCAGAGCGTATAGCGGGGGGGCAGATGAGCAGTTCTTC. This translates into CASRAYSGGADEQFF.